A single sample is the source of the 16 T cell receptor beta chains below, sequenced in a study of blood T cell repertoires in COVID-19. Using immunoSEQ multiplex PCR, the repertoire was profiled, and TCRdb retains in-frame clones only, with some absent. The sample lists some 170,000 clones; 87% were seen once. Sequencing was carried out using peripheral blood. The source of these receptors is a woman aged 70-85 years with COVID-19, enrolled during active disease.

The rearrangement uses TRBV27 and TRBJ2-3, with 12 bases lining up with TRBD2. The V and J ends lost 1 base and 6 bases, in that order; junction bases with no gene match: 8. There are 17 residues in the CDR3. Germline loops: CDR1 MNHEY, CDR2 SMNVEV (reference sequence). Written as DNA, the CDR3 is TGTGCCAGCAGTTTATTACAACTAGCGGGAGGCCCGGATACGCAGTATTTT. This sequence encodes CASSLLQLAGGPDTQYF.

This clone occurred once. CDR3: CASWDRDRGYEQYF. CDR3 DNA: TGTGCCAGCTGGGACCGGGACAGGGGTTACGAGCAGTACTTC. The chain joins TRBV28 to TRBJ2-7; TRBD1 aligns across 10 bases. The CDR3 spans 14 residues. J lost 4 bases, V lost 8 bases, and 8 bases had no gene match. CDR1 and CDR2 from the germline V gene are MDHEN and SYDVKM.

The chain joins TRBV19 to TRBJ1-2, with D maybe TRBD1 (6 bases). This CDR3 has 13 residues. The V gene lost 7 bases and the J gene lost 4 bases, with 13 bases spanning the gap. Germline CDR1 is LNHDA and CDR2 is SQIVND (reference sequence). CDR3 bases: TGTGCCAGTACCAAGGACAGCTTCTATGGCTACACCTTC. This translates into CASTKDSFYGYTF. The variable domain in full, with the rest retrieved from reference TRBV19 and TRBJ1-2, is DGGITQSPKYLFRKEGQNVTLSCEQNLNHDAMYWYRQDPGQGLRLIYYSQIVNDFQKGDIAEGYSVSREKKESFPLTVTSAQKNPTAFYLCASTKDSFYGYTFGSGTRLTVV.

The chain couples TRBV5-1 to TRBJ2-1; TRBD2 aligns across 7 bases. Germline CDR1 is SGHRS and CDR2 is YFSETQ. The CDR3 totals 16 residues. Germline trimming cut 4 bases from V and 5 bases from J; bases unmatched to any gene: 12. CDR3 sequence reads: CASSPRLASGHNEQFF. The CDR3, as DNA: TGCGCCAGCAGCCCGCGGTTGGCTAGCGGCCACAATGAGCAGTTCTTC.

This clone was counted a single time. The chain couples TRBV18 to TRBJ2-1; TRBD1 matches at 8 bases. The germline CDR1 and CDR2 sequences are KGHSH and LQKENI. The CDR3 is 15 amino acids. After removal of 6 bases from V and 6 bases from J, the junction contained 10 bases not matched to a gene. The CDR3 nucleotides read TGTGCCAGCTCTAGAGCCGGGACAGGTGCCAATGAGCAGTTCTTC. Translation gives CASSRAGTGANEQFF.

V usage is TRBV11-3 and J usage is TRBJ2-5, with D possibly being TRBD2 (6 bases). This CDR3 contains 12 residues. V shed 5 bases and J shed 5 bases, with 9 bases lying between them. The germline CDR1 and CDR2 sequences are SGHNT and YENEEA. This chain's CDR3 is CASSRGEETQYF. In nucleotides, the CDR3 is TGTGCCAGCAGCCGCGGGGAGGAGACCCAGTACTTC.

This clone appeared once. The CDR3: CASSYGTTKSISYEQYF. CDR3 nucleotides: TGTGCCAGCAGTTACGGGACTACTAAATCCATCTCCTACGAGCAGTACTTC. The chain has TRBV6-2 or TRBV6-3 and TRBJ2-7; 7 nucleotides agree with TRBD2. Germline values: CDR1 MNHEY, CDR2 SVGEGT. The CDR3 contains 17 residues. V lost 2 bases and J lost 0; bases outside the gene matches: 10.

This clone was counted a few times. The V call is TRBV5-1, the J call TRBJ2-5; 9 bases line up with TRBD1. The CDR3 consists of 15 residues. Germline V gives CDR1 SGHRS, CDR2 YFSETQ. With 0 bases clipped from V and 4 bases from J, the junction kept 4 bases outside the gene matches. The CDR3 bases are TGCGCCAGCAGCTTGGCCGGGACAGGGTTAGAGACCCAGTACTTC. This gives the protein CASSLAGTGLETQYF.

This clone was seen once. The chain recombines TRBV18 with TRBJ2-2; 7 bases fit TRBD1. CDR1 is KGHSH, CDR2 LQKENI, per germline. This CDR3 is 15 amino acids long. The ends lost 4 bases at V and 2 bases at J; junction bases unmatched: 4. CDR3 sequence reads: CASSRGQTNTGELFF. DNA for the CDR3: TGTGCCAGCTCACGGGGACAGACTAACACCGGGGAGCTGTTTTTT.

The sample holds a few counts of this clone. The rearrangement joins TRBV28 to TRBJ1-5; 9 bases are shared with TRBD1. Trimming at V came to 5 bases and at J to 6 bases, leaving 5 bases not matched to a gene. The CDR3 is made up of 14 amino acids. Germline values: CDR1 MDHEN, CDR2 SYDVKM. DNA for the CDR3: TGTGCCAGCAGTGAGACAGGGGGGATTCAGCCCCAGCATTTT. Amino acids: CASSETGGIQPQHF.

The chain carries TRBV5-6 and TRBJ1-4, with 7 bases fitting TRBD1. The CDR3 has 14 residues. CDR1 SGHDT and CDR2 YYEEEE come from the germline V gene. Trimming removed 1 base from V and 4 bases from J; junction bases left unmatched: 1. CDR3 sequence: CASSLYRGNEKLFF. The CDR3 nucleotides are TGTGCCAGCAGCTTGTACAGGGGTAATGAAAAACTGTTTTTT.

The rearrangement uses TRBV6-1 and TRBJ1-2; D might be TRBD1 (6 bases). CDR1 is MNHNS, CDR2 SASEGT, per germline. The length of the CDR3 is 13 residues. The V end was cut by 1 base, the J end by 8 bases, with 11 bases between. CDR3 coding DNA: TGTGCCAGCAGTGAAGTCCAGGGGCGAGGCTACACCTTC. Translated: CASSEVQGRGYTF.

The chain has TRBV9 and TRBJ2-2; 10 nucleotides agree with TRBD2. Trimming removed 3 bases from V and 4 bases from J; junction bases left unmatched: 6. The CDR3 covers 16 residues. The germline CDR1 and CDR2 sequences are SGDLS and YYNGEE. The CDR3 coding sequence is TGTGCCAGCAGCGGAATAGCGGGAGGCAGCACCGGGGAGCTGTTTTTT. The encoded protein is CASSGIAGGSTGELFF.

The gene calls are TRBV9 and TRBJ1-1; TRBD1 matches 7 bases. Unmatched junction bases numbered 4, after V lost 0 bases and J lost 5 bases. Germline CDR1 is SGDLS and CDR2 is YYNGEE. The CDR3 runs 14 residues. The CDR3, as DNA: TGTGCCAGCAGCGTAGCAGGGGGGCTGACTGAAGCTTTCTTT. Translated, it gives CASSVAGGLTEAFF.

The CDR3 region is CASSPSRNEQFF. Written as DNA, the CDR3 is TGTGCCAGCAGTCCCTCTCGCAATGAGCAGTTCTTC. The V and J genes are TRBV7-9 and TRBJ2-1, with D unresolved. Between the trimmed V and J ends, which lost 6 bases and 6 bases, there was a span of 9 bases. Looked up from germline, CDR1 is SEHNR and CDR2 is FQNEAQ (reference sequence). The CDR3 spans 12 residues.

The chain carries TRBV23-1 and TRBJ2-4, with D maybe TRBD1 (5 bases). TRBV23-1 counts as an open reading frame of uncertain function. The V end lost 1 base, the J end lost 0 bases, and 19 bases lay between the germline ends. The CDR3 covers 19 residues. The CDR3 loop reads CASSQFNRLLGRAKNIQYF. The CDR3 DNA reads TGCGCCAGCAGTCAATTCAACAGGTTATTGGGTCGAGCCAAAAACATTCAGTACTTC.